Following are 8 T cell receptor beta chains from one sample sequenced in a study of T cells in Graves' hyperthyroidism and ophthalmopathy. Researchers took RNA transcripts and amplified the TCR beta CDR3 regions from them. The HTBI primer set served for first-round RT-PCR of the TCR CDR3. TCRdb independently ran MiXCR on the multiplex PCR reads; one entry per CDR3 protein. The repertoire holds approximately 420,000 distinct CDR3 sequences, with about 15% as singletons. Sequencing input: blood. The source is a woman in her twenties or thirties with Graves' hyperthyroidism.

This clonotype was observed many times. V usage is TRBV28 and J usage is TRBJ2-7, with 8 bases aligning to TRBD1. The CDR3 sequence is 15 residues long. CDR1 is MDHEN and CDR2 is SYDVKM in the germline V gene. V shed 6 bases, J shed 2 bases, and the junction held 9 bases outside the gene matches. CDR3 loop: CASRGTGPSPYEQYF. The CDR3 DNA is TGTGCCAGCAGGGGGACAGGCCCTTCTCCCTACGAGCAGTACTTC.

There are a few counts of this clonotype. V is TRBV14 and J is TRBJ2-5; 8 bases line up with TRBD1. The J segment lost 2 bases and the V segment lost 2 bases, leaving 10 bases of the junction unmatched. Germline CDR1 is SGHDN and CDR2 is FVKESK. The CDR3 contains 17 residues. CDR3 protein: CASSQSWVDRAQETQYF. The CDR3 nucleotides are TGTGCCAGCAGCCAAAGTTGGGTGGACAGGGCTCAAGAGACCCAGTACTTC.

In this sample, this clonotype turned up many times. V gene TRBV13 combines with J gene TRBJ2-3; D unresolved. The CDR3 covers 13 residues. The V end was cut by 5 bases, the J end by 6 bases, with 12 bases between. Per germline, CDR1 PRHDT and CDR2 FYEKMQ (reference sequence). The CDR3 DNA reads TGTGCCAGCAGCGCGACCATGGGGGATACGCAGTATTTT. Translation gives CASSATMGDTQYF.

There are a few counts of this clonotype. At one of its ends the junction is not consistent with the germline gene, which may arise from a read error. The CDR3 coding sequence is TGTGTCAGCAGCCTCCAGGGCGGGTGGGAGACCCAGTACTTC. Translating it yields CVSSLQGGWETQYF. V and J are TRBV11-3 and TRBJ2-5; either TRBD1 or TRBD2 may supply D (5 bases each). The CDR3 sequence is 14 residues long. Germline CDR1 SGHNT, CDR2 YENEEA. The entire variable domain, with the rest obtained from reference TRBV11-3 and TRBJ2-5, is as follows: EAGVVQSPRYKIIEKKQPVAFWCNPISGHNTLYWYLQNLGQGPELLIRYENEEAVDDSQLPKDRFSAERLKGVDSTLKIQPAELGDSAVYLCVSSLQGGWETQYFGPGTRLLVL.

This chain links TRBV9 with TRBJ2-5; TRBD1 is a possible D gene (6 bases). The V end was cut by 2 bases, the J end by 1 base, with 12 bases between. The length of the CDR3 is 15 residues. The germline gives CDR1 SGDLS, CDR2 YYNGEE. CDR3 coding DNA: TGTGCCAGCAGCGTTTCCACAGGGCCCCAAGAGACCCAGTACTTC. Translation gives CASSVSTGPQETQYF.

In this sample, this clonotype turned up many times. The chain is built from TRBV9 and TRBJ2-3, with a weak D call TRBD2 (5 bases). The germline V gene encodes CDR1 SGDLS and CDR2 YYNGEE. There are 17 residues in the CDR3. Trimming removed 0 bases from V and 5 bases from J, with 19 bases in between. CDR3 in amino acids: CASSVAYGKSARDTQYF. DNA of the CDR3: TGTGCCAGCAGCGTAGCGTACGGGAAAAGCGCCAGAGATACGCAGTATTTT.

This clonotype was picked up many times. CDR3 bases: TGTGCCAGCAGCTTACGACCGGGACAGAGCACAGATACGCAGTATTTT. It encodes CASSLRPGQSTDTQYF. The rearrangement uses TRBV7-9 and TRBJ2-3; 7 bases are a match to TRBD1. Germline values: CDR1 SEHNR, CDR2 FQNEAQ (reference sequence). The CDR3 totals 16 residues. V shed 2 bases, J shed 0 bases, and the junction held 5 bases outside the gene matches.

This sequence joins TRBV9 and TRBJ2-5, with 14 bases identical to TRBD2. Per germline, CDR1 SGDLS and CDR2 YYNGEE. After removal of 4 bases from V and 5 bases from J, the junction contained 7 bases not matched to a gene. This CDR3 is built from 16 residues. DNA of the CDR3: TGTGCCAGCAGCCCGACGGGACTAGCGGGAGTTGAGACCCAGTACTTC. Translating gives CASSPTGLAGVETQYF.